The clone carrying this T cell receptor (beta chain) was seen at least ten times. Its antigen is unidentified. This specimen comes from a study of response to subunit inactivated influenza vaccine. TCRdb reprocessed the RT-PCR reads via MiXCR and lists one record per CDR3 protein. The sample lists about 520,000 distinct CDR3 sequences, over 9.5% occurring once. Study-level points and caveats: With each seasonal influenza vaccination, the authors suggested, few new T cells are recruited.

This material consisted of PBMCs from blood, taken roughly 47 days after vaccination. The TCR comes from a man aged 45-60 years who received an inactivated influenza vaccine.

The CDR3 DNA reads as TGTGCCAGCAGCTTAGGCCCCATAGAGTACAATGAGCAGTTCTTC. Translating it yields CASSLGPIEYNEQFF. V is TRBV7-2 and J is TRBJ2-1, with D unresolved. This CDR3 spans 15 amino acids. The V gene lost 1 base and the J gene lost 4 bases, with 11 bases spanning the gap. CDR1 and CDR2 (germline): SGHTA, FQGNSA.